A single sample is the source of the 4 T cell receptor beta chains below, sequenced in a study of OX40 agonist ivuxolimab in advanced cancers. Assay used: immunoSEQ multiplex PCR; TCRdb lists only in-frame clones, some missing. The table includes almost 50,000 clones, roughly 80% detected once. The sequences come from CD4+ or CD8+ T cells sorted from blood, collected in a trial of the OX40 agonist ivuxolimab. Receptors were obtained from an adult with an advanced solid tumor such as melanoma, head and neck, liver or kidney cancer.

J is TRBJ1-2 and V is TRBV28, with D tentatively TRBD1 (6 bases). Germline V gene data show CDR1 as MDHEN and CDR2 as SYDVKM. V gave up 2 bases and J gave up 6 bases, with 16 bases separating them. The CDR3 sequence is 15 residues long. The CDR3 nucleotides are TGTGCCAGCAGTTTACTACCCTCAGGGGACGATGGCTACACCTTC. Its translation: CASSLLPSGDDGYTF.

This clone has just one count. V usage is TRBV28 and J usage is TRBJ1-5; a possible D gene is TRBD1 (6 bases). Trimming cost V 5 bases and J 2 bases, with 10 bases left between them. This CDR3 region has 14 residues. Per germline, CDR1 MDHEN and CDR2 SYDVKM. The CDR3 sequence: CASSANRGNQPQHF. CDR3 coding DNA: TGTGCCAGCAGTGCAAACAGGGGCAATCAGCCCCAGCATTTT.

J is TRBJ2-3 and V is TRBV10-1; D not resolved. The CDR3 covers 12 residues. The V and J ends lost 6 bases and 6 bases respectively, with 10 bases between them. Germline CDR1 and CDR2: WNHNN and SYGVQD (reference sequence). CDR3: CASSGLSDTQYF. CDR3 in DNA: TGCGCCAGCAGCGGGTTATCCGATACGCAGTATTTT.

V usage is TRBV28 and J usage is TRBJ2-7; TRBD1 matches at 7 bases. V gave up 3 bases and J gave up 4 bases; unmatched junction bases: 9. The CDR3 totals 15 residues. Germline CDR1 is MDHEN and CDR2 is SYDVKM. The CDR3 reads CASSFARGQTYEQYF. CDR3 DNA: TGTGCCAGCAGTTTTGCTCGGGGACAGACGTACGAGCAGTACTTC.